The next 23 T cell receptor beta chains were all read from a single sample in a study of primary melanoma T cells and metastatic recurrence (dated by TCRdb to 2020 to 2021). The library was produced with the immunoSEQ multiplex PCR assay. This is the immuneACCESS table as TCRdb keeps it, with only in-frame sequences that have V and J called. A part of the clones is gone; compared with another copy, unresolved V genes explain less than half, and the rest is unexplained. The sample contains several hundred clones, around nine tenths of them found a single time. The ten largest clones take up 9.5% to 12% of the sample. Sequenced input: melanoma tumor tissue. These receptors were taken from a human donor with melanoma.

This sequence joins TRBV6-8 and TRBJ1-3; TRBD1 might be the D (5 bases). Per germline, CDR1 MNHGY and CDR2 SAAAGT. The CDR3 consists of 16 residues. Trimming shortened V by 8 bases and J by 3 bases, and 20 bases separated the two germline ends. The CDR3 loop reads CASLLVGTDFGNTIYF. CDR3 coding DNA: TGTGCCAGCCTCTTAGTTGGGACTGACTTTGGAAACACCATATATTTT.

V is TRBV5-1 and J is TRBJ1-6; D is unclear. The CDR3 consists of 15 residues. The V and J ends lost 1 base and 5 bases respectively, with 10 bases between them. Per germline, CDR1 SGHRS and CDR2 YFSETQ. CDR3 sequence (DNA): TGCGCCAGCAGCTTGTTGAGCGCGGATAATTCACCCCTCCACTTT. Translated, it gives CASSLLSADNSPLHF.

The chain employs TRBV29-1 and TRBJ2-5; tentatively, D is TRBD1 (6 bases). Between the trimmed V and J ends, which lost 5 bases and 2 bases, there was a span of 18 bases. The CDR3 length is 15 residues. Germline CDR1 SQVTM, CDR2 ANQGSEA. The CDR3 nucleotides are TGCAGCGTTTTTGGGAGAAACAGGGCACAAGAGACCCAGTACTTC. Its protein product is CSVFGRNRAQETQYF.

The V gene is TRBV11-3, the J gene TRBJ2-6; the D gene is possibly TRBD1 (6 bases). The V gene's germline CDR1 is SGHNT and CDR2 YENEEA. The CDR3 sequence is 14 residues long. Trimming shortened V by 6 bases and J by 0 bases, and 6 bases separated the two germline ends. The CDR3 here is CASRTGSGANVLTF. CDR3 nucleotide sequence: TGTGCCAGCAGGACAGGCTCTGGGGCCAACGTCCTGACTTTC.

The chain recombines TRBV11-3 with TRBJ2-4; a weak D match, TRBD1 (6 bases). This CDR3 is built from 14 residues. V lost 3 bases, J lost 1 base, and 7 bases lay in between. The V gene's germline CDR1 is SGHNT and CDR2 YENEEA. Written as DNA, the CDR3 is TGTGCCAGCAGCTTGCAGGGGGCCAAAAACATTCAGTACTTC. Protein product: CASSLQGAKNIQYF.

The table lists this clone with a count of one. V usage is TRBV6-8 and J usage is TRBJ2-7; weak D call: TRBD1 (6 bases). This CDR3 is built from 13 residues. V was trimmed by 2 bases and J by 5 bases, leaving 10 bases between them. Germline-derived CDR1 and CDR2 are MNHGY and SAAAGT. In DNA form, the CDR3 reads TGTGCCAGCAGTTACCGAGGACAGAACGAGCAGTACGTC. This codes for CASSYRGQNEQYV.

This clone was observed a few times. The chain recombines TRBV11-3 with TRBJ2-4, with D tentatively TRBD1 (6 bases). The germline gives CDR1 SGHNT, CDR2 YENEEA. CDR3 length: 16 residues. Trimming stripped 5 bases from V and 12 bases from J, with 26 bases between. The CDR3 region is CASSIFRGTFLGAQYF. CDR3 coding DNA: TGTGCCAGCAGCATTTTCAGGGGCACCTTTCTCGGGGCTCAGTACTTC.

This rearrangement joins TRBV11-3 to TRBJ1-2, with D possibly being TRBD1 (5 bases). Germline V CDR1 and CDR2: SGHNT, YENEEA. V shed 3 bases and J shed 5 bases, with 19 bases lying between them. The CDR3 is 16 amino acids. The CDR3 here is CASSLAMGLARYGYTF. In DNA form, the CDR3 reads TGTGCCAGCAGCTTGGCCATGGGACTAGCGAGGTATGGCTACACCTTC. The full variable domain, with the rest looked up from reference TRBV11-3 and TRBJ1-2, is EAGVVQSPRYKIIEKKQPVAFWCNPISGHNTLYWYLQNLGQGPELLIRYENEEAVDDSQLPKDRFSAERLKGVDSTLKIQPAELGDSAVYLCASSLAMGLARYGYTFGSGTRLTVV.

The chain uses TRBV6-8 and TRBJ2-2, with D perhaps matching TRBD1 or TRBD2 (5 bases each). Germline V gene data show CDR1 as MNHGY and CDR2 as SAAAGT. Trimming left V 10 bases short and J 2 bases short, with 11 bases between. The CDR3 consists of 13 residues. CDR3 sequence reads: CATPGPNTGELFF. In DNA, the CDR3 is TGTGCCACACCGGGACCTAACACCGGGGAGCTGTTTTTT.

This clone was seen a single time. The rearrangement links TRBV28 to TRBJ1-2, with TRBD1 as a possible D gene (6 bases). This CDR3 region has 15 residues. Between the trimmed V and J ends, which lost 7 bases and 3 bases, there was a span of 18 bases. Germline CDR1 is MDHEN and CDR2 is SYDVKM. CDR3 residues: CASTPGGAIHYGYTF. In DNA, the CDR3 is TGTGCCAGCACCCCGGGGGGGGCGATCCACTATGGCTACACCTTC.

CDR3 in DNA: TGTGCCAGCAATAGAAAGTTAGTCAGGGATAACACTGAAGCTTTCTTT. Translation gives CASNRKLVRDNTEAFF. The chain has TRBV6-8 and TRBJ1-1; TRBD1 might be the D (5 bases). CDR3 length equals 16 residues. CDR1 is MNHGY and CDR2 is SAAAGT in the germline V gene. Trimming pared 7 bases from V and 2 bases from J, leaving 20 bases between.

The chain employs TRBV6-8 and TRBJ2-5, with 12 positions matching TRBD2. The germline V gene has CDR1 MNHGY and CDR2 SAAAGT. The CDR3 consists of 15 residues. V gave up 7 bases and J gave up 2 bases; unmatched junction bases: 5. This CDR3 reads CASTLAGGPQETQYF. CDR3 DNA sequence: TGTGCCAGCACCCTAGCGGGGGGGCCTCAAGAGACCCAGTACTTC.

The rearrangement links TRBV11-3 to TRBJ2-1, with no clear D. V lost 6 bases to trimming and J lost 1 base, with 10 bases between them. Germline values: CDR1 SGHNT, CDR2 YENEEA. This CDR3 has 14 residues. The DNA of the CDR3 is TGTGCCAGCAGATATTTGGGATCCTACAATGAGCAGTTCTTC. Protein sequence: CASRYLGSYNEQFF.

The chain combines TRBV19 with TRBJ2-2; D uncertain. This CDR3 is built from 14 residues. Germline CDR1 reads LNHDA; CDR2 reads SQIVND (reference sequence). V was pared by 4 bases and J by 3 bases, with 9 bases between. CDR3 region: CASSTSAYTGELFF. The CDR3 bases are TGTGCCAGTAGTACCTCCGCCTACACCGGGGAGCTGTTTTTT.

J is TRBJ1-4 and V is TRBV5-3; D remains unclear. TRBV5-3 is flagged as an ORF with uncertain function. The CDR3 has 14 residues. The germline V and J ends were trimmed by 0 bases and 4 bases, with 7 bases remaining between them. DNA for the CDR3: TGTGCCAGAAGCTTGGACGGGAATAATGAAAAACTGTTTTTT. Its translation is CARSLDGNNEKLFF.

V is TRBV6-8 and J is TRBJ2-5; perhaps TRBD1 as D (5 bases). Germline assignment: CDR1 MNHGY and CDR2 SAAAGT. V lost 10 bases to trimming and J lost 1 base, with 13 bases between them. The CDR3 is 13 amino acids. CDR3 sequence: CAIRADLQETQYF. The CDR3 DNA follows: TGTGCCATCAGGGCGGATCTCCAAGAGACCCAGTACTTC.

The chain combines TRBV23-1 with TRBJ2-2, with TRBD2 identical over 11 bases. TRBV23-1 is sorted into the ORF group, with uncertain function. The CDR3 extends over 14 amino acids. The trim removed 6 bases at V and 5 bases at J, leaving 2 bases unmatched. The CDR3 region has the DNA TGCGCCAGCAGCCTAGCGGGAGGTACCGGGGAGCTGTTTTTT. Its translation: CASSLAGGTGELFF.

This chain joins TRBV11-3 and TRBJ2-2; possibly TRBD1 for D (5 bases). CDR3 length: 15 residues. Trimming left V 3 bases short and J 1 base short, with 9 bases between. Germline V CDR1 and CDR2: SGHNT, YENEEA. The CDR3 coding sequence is TGTGCCAGCAGCTTGTTTACAGGGAACACCGGGGAGCTGTTTTTT. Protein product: CASSLFTGNTGELFF.

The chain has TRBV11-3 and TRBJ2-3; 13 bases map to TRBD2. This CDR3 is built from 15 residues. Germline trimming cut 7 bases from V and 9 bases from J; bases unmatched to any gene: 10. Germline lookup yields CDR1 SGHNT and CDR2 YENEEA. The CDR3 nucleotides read TGTGCCAGCACCCCCTGGACTAGCGGGGGTCTAACGCAGTATTTT. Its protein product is CASTPWTSGGLTQYF.

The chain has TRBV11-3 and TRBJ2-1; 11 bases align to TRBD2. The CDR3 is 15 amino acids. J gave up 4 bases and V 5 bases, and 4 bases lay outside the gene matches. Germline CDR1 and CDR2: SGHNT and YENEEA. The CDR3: CASSLTSGAYNEQFF. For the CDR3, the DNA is TGTGCCAGCAGCCTGACTAGCGGGGCATACAATGAGCAGTTCTTC.

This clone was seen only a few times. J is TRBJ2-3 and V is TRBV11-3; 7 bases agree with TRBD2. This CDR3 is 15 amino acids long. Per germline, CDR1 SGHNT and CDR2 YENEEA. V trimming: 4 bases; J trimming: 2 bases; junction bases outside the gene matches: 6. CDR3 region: CASSSLGTITDTQYF. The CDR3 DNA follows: TGTGCCAGCAGCTCACTAGGGACTATCACAGATACGCAGTATTTT. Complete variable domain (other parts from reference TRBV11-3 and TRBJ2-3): EAGVVQSPRYKIIEKKQPVAFWCNPISGHNTLYWYLQNLGQGPELLIRYENEEAVDDSQLPKDRFSAERLKGVDSTLKIQPAELGDSAVYLCASSSLGTITDTQYFGPGTRLTVL.

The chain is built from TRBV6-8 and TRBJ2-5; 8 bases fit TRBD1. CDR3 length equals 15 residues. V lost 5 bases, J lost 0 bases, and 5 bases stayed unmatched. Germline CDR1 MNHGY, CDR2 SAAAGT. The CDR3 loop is CASSVGTGHQETQYF. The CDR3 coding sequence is TGTGCCAGCAGTGTTGGGACAGGTCACCAAGAGACCCAGTACTTC.

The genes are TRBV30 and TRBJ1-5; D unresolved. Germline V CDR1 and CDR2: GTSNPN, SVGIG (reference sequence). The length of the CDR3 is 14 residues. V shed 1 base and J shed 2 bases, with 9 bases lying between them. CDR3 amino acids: CAWSAGGGNQPQHF. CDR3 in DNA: TGTGCCTGGAGTGCAGGCGGAGGCAATCAGCCCCAGCATTTT.